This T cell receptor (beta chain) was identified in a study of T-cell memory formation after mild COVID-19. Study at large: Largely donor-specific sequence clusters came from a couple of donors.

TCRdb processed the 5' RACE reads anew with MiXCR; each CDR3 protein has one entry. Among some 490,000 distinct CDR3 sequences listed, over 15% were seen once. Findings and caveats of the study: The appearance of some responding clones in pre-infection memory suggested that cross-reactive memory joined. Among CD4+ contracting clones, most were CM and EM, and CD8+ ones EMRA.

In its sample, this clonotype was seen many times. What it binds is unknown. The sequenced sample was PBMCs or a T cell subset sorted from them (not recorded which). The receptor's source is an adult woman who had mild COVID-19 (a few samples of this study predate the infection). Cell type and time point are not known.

The CDR3 sequence: CASRESSYEQYF. CDR3 nucleotide sequence: TGTGCCAGCAGGGAAAGCTCCTACGAGCAGTACTTC. The chain employs TRBV12-3 or TRBV12-4 and TRBJ2-7; no clear D gene. V was cut by 6 bases and J by 0 bases, with 6 bases left in between. The CDR3 extends over 12 amino acids.